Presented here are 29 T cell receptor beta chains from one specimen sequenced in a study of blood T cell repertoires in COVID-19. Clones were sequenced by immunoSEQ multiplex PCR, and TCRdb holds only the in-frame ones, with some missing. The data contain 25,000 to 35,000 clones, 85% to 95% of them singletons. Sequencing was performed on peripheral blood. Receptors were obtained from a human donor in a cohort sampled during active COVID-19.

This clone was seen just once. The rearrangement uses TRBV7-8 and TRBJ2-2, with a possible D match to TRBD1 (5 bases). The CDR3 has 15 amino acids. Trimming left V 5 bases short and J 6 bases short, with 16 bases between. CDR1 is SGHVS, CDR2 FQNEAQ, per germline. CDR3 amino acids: CASSLWGSDAGELFF. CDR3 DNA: TGTGCCAGCAGCCTATGGGGCAGTGATGCCGGGGAGCTGTTTTTT. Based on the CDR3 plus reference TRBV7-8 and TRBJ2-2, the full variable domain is GAGVSQSPRYKVAKRGQDVALRCDPISGHVSLFWYQQALGQGPEFLTYFQNEAQLDKSGLPSDRFFAERPEGSVSTLKIQRTQQEDSAVYLCASSLWGSDAGELFFGEGSRLTVL.

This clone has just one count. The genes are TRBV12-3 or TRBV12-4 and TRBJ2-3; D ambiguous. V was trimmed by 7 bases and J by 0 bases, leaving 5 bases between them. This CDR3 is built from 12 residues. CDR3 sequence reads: CASTVSTDTQYF. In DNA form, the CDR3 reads TGTGCCAGCACGGTTAGCACAGATACGCAGTATTTT.

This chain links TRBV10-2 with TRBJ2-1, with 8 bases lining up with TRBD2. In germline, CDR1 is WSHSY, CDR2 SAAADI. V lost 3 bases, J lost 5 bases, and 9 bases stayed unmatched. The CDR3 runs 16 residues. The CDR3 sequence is CASSDVWTSQNNEQFF. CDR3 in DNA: TGCGCCAGCAGTGACGTTTGGACTAGCCAAAACAATGAGCAGTTCTTC.

The CDR3 here is CASSLMGAGGYTF. The DNA of the CDR3 is TGTGCCAGCAGTTTAATGGGGGCCGGGGGCTACACCTTC. The genes are TRBV27 and TRBJ1-2, with D possibly TRBD1 on 6 matching bases. V was shortened by 2 bases and J by 8 bases, with 12 bases between the two germline ends. Germline assignment: CDR1 MNHEY and CDR2 SMNVEV (reference sequence). This CDR3 contains 13 residues.

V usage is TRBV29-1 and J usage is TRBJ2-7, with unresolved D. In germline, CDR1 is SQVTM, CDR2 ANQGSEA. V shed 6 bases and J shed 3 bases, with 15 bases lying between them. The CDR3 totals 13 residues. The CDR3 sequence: CSVSTARLYEQYF. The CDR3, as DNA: TGCAGCGTAAGCACCGCCAGACTCTACGAGCAGTACTTC.

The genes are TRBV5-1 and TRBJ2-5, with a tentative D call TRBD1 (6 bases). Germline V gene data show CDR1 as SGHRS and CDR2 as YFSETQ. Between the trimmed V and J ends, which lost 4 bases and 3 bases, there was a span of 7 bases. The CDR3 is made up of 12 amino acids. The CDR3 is CASSNREETQYF. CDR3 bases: TGCGCCAGCAGCAACAGGGAAGAGACCCAGTACTTC.

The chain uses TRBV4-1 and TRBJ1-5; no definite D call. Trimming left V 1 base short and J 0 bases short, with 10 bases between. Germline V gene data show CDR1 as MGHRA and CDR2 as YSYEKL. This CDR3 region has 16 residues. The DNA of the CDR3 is TGCGCCAGCAGCCAAGTCAGTCAGTCTAGCAATCAGCCCCAGCATTTT. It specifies CASSQVSQSSNQPQHF.

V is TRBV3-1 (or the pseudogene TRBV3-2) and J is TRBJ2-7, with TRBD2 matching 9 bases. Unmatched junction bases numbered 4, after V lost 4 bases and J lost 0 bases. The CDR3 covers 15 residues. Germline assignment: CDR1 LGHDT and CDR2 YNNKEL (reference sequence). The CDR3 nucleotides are TGTGCCAGCAGCCCCGCTAGCGGGGCCTCCTACGAGCAGTACTTC. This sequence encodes CASSPASGASYEQYF.

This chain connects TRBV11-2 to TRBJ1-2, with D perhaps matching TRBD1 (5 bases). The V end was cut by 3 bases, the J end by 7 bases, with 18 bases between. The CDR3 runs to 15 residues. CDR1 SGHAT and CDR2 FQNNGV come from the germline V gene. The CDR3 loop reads CASSLGGPSSGGYTF. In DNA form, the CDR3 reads TGTGCCAGCAGCTTGGGGGGACCATCAAGTGGTGGCTACACCTTC. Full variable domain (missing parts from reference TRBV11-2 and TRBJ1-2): EAGVAQSPRYKIIEKRQSVAFWCNPISGHATLYWYQQILGQGPKLLIQFQNNGVVDDSQLPKDRFSAERLKGVDSTLKIQPAKLEDSAVYLCASSLGGPSSGGYTFGSGTRLTVV.

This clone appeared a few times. DNA of the CDR3: TGTGCCAGCTCGCCGACAGGGTCCCTCGAGCAGTACTTC. It translates to CASSPTGSLEQYF. The gene calls are TRBV18 and TRBJ2-7; 7 bases match TRBD1. The V and J ends lost 6 bases and 6 bases, in that order; junction bases with no gene match: 8. Germline V gives CDR1 KGHSH, CDR2 LQKENI. This CDR3 is 13 amino acids long.

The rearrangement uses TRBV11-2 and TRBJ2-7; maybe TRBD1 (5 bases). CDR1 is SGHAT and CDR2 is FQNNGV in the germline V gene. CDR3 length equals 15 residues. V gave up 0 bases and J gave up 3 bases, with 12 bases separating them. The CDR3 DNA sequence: TGTGCCAGCAGCTTAGACGGCAGGGTCTACTACGAGCAGTACTTC. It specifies CASSLDGRVYYEQYF. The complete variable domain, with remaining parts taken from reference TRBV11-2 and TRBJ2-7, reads EAGVAQSPRYKIIEKRQSVAFWCNPISGHATLYWYQQILGQGPKLLIQFQNNGVVDDSQLPKDRFSAERLKGVDSTLKIQPAKLEDSAVYLCASSLDGRVYYEQYFGPGTRLTVT.

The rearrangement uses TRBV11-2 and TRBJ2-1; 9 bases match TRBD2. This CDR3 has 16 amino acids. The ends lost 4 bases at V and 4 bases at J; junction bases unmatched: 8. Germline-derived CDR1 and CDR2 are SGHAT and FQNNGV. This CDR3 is CASSSRLAANYNEQFF. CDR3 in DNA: TGTGCCAGCAGCTCCAGACTAGCGGCAAATTACAATGAGCAGTTCTTC.

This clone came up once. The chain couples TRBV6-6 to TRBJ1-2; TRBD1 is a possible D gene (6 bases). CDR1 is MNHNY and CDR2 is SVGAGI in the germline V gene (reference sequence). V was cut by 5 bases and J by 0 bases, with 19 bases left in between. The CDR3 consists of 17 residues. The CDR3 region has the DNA TGTGCCAGCAGTCTGGTTACAGGGAGAAATACTAACTATGGCTACACCTTC. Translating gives CASSLVTGRNTNYGYTF.

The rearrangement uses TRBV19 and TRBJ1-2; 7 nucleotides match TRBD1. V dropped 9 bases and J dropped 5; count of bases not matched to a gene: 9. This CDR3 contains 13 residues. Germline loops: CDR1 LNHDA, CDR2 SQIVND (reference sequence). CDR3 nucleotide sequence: TGTGCCAGCAGCACTGGACAGGTTTATGGCTACACCTTC. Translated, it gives CASSTGQVYGYTF.

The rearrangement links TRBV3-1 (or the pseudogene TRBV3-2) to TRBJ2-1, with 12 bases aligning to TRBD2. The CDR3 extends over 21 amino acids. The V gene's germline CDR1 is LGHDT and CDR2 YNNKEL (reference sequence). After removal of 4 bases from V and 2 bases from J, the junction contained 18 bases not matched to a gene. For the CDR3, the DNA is TGTGCCAGCAGCCCGCGCGAAAGACTAGCGGGAGACGGGGGCCCCTACAATGAGCAGTTCTTC. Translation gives CASSPRERLAGDGGPYNEQFF.

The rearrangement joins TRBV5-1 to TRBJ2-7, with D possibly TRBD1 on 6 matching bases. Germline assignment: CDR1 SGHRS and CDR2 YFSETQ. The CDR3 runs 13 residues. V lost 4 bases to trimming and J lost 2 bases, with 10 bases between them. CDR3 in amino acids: CASSIGTPYEQYF. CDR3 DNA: TGCGCCAGCAGCATCGGGACACCCTACGAGCAGTACTTC.

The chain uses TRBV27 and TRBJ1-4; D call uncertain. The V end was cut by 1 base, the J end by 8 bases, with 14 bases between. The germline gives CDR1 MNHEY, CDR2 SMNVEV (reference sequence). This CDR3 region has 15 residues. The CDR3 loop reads CASSLFLGGNEKLFF. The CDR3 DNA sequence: TGTGCCAGCAGTTTATTTCTGGGAGGGAACGAAAAACTGTTTTTT.

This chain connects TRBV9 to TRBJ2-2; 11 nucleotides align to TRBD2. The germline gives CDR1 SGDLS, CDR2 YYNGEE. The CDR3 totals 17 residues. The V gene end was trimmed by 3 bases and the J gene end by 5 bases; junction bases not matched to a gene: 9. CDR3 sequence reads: CASSALISGRGTGELFF. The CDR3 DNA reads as TGTGCCAGCAGCGCCTTAATTAGCGGGAGGGGTACCGGGGAGCTGTTTTTT.

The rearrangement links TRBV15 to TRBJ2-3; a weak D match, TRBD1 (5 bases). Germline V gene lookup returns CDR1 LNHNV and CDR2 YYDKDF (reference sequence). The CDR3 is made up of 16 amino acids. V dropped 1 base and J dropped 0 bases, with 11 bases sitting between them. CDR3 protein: CATSRAGRASTDTQYF. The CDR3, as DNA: TGTGCCACCAGCAGAGCGGGCAGGGCAAGCACAGATACGCAGTATTTT.

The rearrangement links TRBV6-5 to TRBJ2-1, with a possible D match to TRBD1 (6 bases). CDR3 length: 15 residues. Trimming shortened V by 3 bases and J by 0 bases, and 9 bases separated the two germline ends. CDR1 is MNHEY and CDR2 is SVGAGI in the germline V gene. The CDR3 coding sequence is TGTGCCAGCAGTTATGCAGGGGCCTCCTACAATGAGCAGTTCTTC. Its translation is CASSYAGASYNEQFF.

The DNA for the CDR3 is TGCGCCAGCAGCCACGTGGGACAGGGCTACGAGCAGTACTTC. It specifies CASSHVGQGYEQYF. This chain joins TRBV4-1 and TRBJ2-7, with 9 bases matching TRBD1. The CDR3 contains 14 residues. Trimming cost V 3 bases and J 3 bases; bases outside gene matches: 3. CDR1 MGHRA and CDR2 YSYEKL come from the germline V gene.

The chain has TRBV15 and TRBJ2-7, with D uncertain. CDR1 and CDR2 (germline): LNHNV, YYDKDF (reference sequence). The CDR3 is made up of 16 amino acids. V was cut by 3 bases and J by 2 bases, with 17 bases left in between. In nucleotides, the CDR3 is TGTGCCACCAGCAGCCACCCGGGTAGCCTAACCTACGAGCAGTACTTC. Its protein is CATSSHPGSLTYEQYF.

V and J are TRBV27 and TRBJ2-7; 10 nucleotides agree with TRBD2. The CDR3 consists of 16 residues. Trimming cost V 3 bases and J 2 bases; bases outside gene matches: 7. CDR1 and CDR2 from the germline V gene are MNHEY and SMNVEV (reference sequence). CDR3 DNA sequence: TGTGCCAGCAGTTTTCTAGCGGGAGAGCCGCCCTACGAGCAGTACTTC. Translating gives CASSFLAGEPPYEQYF.

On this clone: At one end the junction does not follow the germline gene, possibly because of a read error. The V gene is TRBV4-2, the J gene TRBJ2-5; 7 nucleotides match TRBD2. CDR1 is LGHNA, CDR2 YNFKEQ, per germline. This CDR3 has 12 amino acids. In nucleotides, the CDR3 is TGTGCCAGCTGGGGTGGGGGGGAGAGCCAGTACTTC. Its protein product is CASWGGGESQYF.

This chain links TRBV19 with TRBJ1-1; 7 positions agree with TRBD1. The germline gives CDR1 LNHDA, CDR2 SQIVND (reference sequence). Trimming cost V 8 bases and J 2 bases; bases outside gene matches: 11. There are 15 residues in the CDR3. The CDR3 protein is CASCFTGVINTEAFF. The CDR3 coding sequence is TGTGCCAGTTGCTTTACAGGGGTGATAAACACTGAAGCTTTCTTT.

The CDR3 DNA is TGCGCCAGCAGCCAAGAGGCCAGGGGGGTTCACCCAAGAAACACCATATATTTT. Translated: CASSQEARGVHPRNTIYF. V and J are TRBV4-1 and TRBJ1-3; 7 bases align to TRBD1. From germline, CDR1 is MGHRA and CDR2 YSYEKL. The CDR3 length is 18 residues. With 0 bases clipped from V and 5 bases from J, the junction kept 13 bases outside the gene matches.

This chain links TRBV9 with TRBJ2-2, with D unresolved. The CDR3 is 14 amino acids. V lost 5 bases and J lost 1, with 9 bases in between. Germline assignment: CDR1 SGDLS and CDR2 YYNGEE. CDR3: CASSRDLNTGELFF. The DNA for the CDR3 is TGTGCCAGCAGTAGAGATTTGAACACCGGGGAGCTGTTTTTT. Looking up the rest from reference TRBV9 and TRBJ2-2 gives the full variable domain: DSGVTQTPKHLITATGQRVTLRCSPRSGDLSVYWYQQSLDQGLQFLIQYYNGEERAKGNILERFSAQQFPDLHSELNLSSLELGDSALYFCASSRDLNTGELFFGEGSRLTVL.

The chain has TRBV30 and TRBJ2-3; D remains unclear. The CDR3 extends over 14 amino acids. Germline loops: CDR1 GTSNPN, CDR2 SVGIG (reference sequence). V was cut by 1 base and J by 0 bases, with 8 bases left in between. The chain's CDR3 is CAWSAQSSTDTQYF. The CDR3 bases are TGTGCCTGGAGTGCACAGTCTAGCACAGATACGCAGTATTTT.

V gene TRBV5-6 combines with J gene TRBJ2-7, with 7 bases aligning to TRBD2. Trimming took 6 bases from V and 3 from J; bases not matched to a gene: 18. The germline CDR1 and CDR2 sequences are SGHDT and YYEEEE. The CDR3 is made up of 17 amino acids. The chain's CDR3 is CASKLGMLSSGVYEQYF. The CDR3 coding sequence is TGTGCCAGCAAACTAGGAATGCTTTCTAGCGGAGTCTACGAGCAGTACTTC.